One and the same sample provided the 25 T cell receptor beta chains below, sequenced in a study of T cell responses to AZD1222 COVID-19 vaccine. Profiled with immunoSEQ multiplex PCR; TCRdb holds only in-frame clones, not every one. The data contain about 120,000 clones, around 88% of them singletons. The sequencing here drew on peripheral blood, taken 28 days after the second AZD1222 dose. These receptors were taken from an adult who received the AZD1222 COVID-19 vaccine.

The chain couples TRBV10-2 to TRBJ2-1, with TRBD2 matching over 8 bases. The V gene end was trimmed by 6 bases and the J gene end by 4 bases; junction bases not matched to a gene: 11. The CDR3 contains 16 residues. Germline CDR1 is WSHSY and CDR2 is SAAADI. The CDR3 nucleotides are TGCGCCAGCAGAGGCGATAGCGGGACGGGGTACAATGAGCAGTTCTTC. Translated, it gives CASRGDSGTGYNEQFF.

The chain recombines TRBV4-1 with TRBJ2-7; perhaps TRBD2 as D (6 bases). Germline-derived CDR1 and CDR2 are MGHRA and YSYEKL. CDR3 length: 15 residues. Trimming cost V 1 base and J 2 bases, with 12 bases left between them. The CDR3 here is CASSQGTTSPYEQYF. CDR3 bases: TGCGCCAGCAGCCAAGGGACTACCAGTCCCTACGAGCAGTACTTC.

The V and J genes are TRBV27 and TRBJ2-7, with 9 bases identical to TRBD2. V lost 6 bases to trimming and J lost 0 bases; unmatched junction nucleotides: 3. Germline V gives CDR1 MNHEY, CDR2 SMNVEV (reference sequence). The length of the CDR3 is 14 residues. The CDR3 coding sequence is TGTGCCAGCAGCCGGACTAGCGCCTCCTACGAGCAGTACTTC. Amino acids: CASSRTSASYEQYF.

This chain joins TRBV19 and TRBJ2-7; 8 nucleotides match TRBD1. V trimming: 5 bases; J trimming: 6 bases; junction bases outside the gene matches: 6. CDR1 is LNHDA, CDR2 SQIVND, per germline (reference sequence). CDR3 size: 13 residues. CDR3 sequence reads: CASSAYTGGEQYF. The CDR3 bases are TGTGCCAGTAGTGCTTACACAGGGGGCGAGCAGTACTTC.

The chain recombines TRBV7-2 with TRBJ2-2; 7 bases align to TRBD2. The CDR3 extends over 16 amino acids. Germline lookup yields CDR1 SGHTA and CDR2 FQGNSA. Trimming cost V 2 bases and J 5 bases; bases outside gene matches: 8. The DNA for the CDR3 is TGTGCCAGCAGCTTATCGGCTAGCGGCTTGACCGGGGAGCTGTTTTTT. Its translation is CASSLSASGLTGELFF.

CDR3 DNA sequence: TGTGCCAGCTGCAGACAGGCGAACACCGGGGAGCTGTTTTTT. Encoded protein: CASCRQANTGELFF. The J gene is TRBJ2-2, the V gene TRBV6-4; tentatively, D is TRBD1 (6 bases). The CDR3 covers 14 residues. Between the trimmed V and J ends, which lost 8 bases and 0 bases, there was a span of 10 bases. Germline V gene lookup returns CDR1 MRHNA and CDR2 SNTAGT.

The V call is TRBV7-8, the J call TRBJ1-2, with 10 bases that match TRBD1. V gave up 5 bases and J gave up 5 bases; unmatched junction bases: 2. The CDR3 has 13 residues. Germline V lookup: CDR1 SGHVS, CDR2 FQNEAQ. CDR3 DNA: TGTGCCAGCAGCCGGGACAGGGGTTATGGCTACACCTTC. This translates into CASSRDRGYGYTF.

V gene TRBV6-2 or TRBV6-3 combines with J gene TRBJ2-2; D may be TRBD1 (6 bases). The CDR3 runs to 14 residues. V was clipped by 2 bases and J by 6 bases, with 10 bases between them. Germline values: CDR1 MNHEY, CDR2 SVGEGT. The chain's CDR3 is CASSYGGSSGELFF. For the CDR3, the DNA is TGTGCCAGCAGTTACGGGGGCAGTTCCGGGGAGCTGTTTTTT.

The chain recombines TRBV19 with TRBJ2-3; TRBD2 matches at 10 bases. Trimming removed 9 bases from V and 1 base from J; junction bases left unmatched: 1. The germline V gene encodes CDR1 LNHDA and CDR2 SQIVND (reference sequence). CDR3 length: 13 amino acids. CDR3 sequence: CARAGGGTDTQYF. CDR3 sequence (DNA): TGTGCCAGAGCGGGGGGGGGCACAGATACGCAGTATTTT.

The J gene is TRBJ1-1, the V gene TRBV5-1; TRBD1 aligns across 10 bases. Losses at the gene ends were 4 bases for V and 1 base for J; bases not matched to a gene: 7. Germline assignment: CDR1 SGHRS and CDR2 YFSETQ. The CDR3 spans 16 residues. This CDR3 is CASSLGTGAGNTEAFF. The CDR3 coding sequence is TGCGCCAGCAGCCTCGGGACAGGGGCTGGGAACACTGAAGCTTTCTTT.

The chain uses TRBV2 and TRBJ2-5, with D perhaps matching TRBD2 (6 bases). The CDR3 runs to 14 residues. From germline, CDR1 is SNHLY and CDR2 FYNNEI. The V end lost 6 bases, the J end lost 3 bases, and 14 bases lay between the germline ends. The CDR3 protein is CASRRMGLEETQYF. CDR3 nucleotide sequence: TGTGCCAGCAGGAGAATGGGACTGGAAGAGACCCAGTACTTC.

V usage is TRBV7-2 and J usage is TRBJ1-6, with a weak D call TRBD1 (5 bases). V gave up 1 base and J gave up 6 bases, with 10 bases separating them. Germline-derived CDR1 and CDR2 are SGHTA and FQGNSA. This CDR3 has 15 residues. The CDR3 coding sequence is TGTGCCAGCAGCTTAGGGGGCTGGACTAATTCACCCCTCCACTTT. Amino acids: CASSLGGWTNSPLHF.

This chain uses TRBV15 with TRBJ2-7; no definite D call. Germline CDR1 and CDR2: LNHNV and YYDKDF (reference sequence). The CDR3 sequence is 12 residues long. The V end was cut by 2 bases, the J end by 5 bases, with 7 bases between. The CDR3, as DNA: TGTGCCACCAGCAGACTTAATCACGAGCAGTACTTC. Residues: CATSRLNHEQYF.

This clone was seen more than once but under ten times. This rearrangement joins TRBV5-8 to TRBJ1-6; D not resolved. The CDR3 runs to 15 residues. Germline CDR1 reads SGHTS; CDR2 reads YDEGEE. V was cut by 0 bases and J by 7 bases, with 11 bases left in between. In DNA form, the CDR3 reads TGTGCCAGCAGCTTGGACTTCGGCAGCAATTCACCCCTCCACTTT. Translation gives CASSLDFGSNSPLHF.

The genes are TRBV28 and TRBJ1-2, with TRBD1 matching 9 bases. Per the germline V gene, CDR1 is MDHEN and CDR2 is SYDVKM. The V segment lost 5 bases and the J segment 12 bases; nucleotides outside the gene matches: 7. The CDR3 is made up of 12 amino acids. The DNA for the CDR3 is TGTGCCAGCAGTCCCCCTGGACAGGGGAACACCTTC. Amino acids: CASSPPGQGNTF.

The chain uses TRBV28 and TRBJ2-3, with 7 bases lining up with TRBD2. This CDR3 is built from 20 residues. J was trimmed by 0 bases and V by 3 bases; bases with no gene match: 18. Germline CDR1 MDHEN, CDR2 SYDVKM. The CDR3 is CASSFPAEGREWASTDTQYF. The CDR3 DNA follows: TGTGCCAGCAGTTTTCCTGCCGAGGGGCGGGAGTGGGCTAGCACAGATACGCAGTATTTT. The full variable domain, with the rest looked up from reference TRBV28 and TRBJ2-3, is DVKVTQSSRYLVKRTGEKVFLECVQDMDHENMFWYRQDPGLGLRLIYFSYDVKMKEKGDIPEGYSVSREKKERFSLILESASTNQTSMYLCASSFPAEGREWASTDTQYFGPGTRLTVL.

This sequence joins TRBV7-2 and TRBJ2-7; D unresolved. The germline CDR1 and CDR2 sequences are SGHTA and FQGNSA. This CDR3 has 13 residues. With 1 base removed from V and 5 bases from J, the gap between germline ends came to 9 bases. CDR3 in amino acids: CASSLDARNEQYF. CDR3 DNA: TGTGCCAGCAGCTTAGACGCGAGGAACGAGCAGTACTTC.

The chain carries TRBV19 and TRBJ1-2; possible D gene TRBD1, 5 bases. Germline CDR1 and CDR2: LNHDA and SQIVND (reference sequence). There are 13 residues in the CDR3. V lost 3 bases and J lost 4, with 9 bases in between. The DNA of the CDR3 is TGTGCCAGTAGTATGCGGCAGGGCTATGGCTACACCTTC. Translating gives CASSMRQGYGYTF.

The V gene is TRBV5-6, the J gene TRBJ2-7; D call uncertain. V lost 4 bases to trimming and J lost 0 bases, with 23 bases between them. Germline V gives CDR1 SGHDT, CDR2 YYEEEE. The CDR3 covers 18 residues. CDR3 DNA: TGTGCCAGCAGCCCCCGCCCTTACAGTACGGCGGACTCCTACGAGCAGTACTTC. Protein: CASSPRPYSTADSYEQYF.

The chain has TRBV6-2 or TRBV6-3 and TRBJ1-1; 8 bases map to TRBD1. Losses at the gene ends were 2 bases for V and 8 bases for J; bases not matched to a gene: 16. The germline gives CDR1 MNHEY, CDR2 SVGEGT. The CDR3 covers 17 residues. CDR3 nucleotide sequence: TGTGCCAGCAGTTACCCCAGGACAGGGAAAGTCCCCCCGGAAGCTTTCTTT. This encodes CASSYPRTGKVPPEAFF.

The CDR3: CASTVKTGLAGAAGQETQYF. CDR3 coding DNA: TGTGCCAGCACCGTTAAAACCGGACTAGCGGGTGCTGCGGGCCAAGAGACCCAGTACTTC. This chain joins TRBV11-3 and TRBJ2-5; 11 nucleotides agree with TRBD2. Germline V gene data show CDR1 as SGHNT and CDR2 as YENEEA. CDR3 length: 20 residues. V gave up 7 bases and J gave up 1 base; unmatched junction bases: 20. Combining the CDR3 with reference TRBV11-3 and TRBJ2-5 gives the whole variable domain EAGVVQSPRYKIIEKKQPVAFWCNPISGHNTLYWYLQNLGQGPELLIRYENEEAVDDSQLPKDRFSAERLKGVDSTLKIQPAELGDSAVYLCASTVKTGLAGAAGQETQYFGPGTRLLVL.

The CDR3 is CASSQDPGTGNRDTQYF. The CDR3 DNA is TGTGCCAGCAGCCAAGATCCGGGGACAGGTAATAGGGATACGCAGTATTTT. V usage is TRBV4-2 and J usage is TRBJ2-3; 8 nucleotides line up with TRBD1. The length of the CDR3 is 17 residues. V trimming: 0 bases; J trimming: 6 bases; junction bases outside the gene matches: 11. CDR1 LGHNA and CDR2 YNFKEQ come from the germline V gene.

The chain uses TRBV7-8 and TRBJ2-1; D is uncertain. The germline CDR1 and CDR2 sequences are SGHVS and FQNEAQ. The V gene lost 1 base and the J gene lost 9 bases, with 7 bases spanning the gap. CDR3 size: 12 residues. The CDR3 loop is CASSLDMGEQFF. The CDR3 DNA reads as TGTGCCAGCAGCTTAGATATGGGTGAGCAGTTCTTC.

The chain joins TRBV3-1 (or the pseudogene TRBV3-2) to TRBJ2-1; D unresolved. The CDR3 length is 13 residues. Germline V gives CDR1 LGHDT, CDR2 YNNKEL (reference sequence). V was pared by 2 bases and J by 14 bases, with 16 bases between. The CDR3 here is CASSQSSSLYKFF. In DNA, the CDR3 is TGTGCCAGCAGCCAATCTTCCTCGTTGTATAAGTTCTTC.

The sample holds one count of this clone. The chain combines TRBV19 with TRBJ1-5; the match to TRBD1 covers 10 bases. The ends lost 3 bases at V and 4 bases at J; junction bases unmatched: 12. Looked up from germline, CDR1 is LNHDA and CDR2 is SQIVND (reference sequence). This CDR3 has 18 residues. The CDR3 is CASSILGTGEGRNQPQHF. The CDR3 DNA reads TGTGCCAGTAGTATTCTAGGGACAGGGGAAGGTAGAAATCAGCCCCAGCATTTT.